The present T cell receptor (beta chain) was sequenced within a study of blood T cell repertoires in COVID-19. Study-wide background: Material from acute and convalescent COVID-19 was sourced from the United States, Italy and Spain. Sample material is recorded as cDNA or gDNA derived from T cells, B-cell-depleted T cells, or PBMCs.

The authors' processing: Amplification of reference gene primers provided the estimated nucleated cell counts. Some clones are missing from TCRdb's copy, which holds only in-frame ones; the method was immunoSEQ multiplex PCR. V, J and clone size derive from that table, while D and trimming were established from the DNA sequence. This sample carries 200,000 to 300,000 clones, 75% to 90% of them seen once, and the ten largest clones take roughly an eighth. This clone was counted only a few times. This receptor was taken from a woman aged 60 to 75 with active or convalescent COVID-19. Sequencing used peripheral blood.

The CDR3 bases are TGTGCCAGCAGCTTAGGCTTGGACAATGAGCAGTTCTTC. Its translation is CASSLGLDNEQFF. This chain joins TRBV7-3 and TRBJ2-1; D ambiguous. Germline V gene data show CDR1 as SGHTA and CDR2 as FQGTGA. V was trimmed by 2 bases and J by 5 bases, leaving 7 bases between them. The CDR3 spans 13 residues.